A single sample is the source of the 16 T cell receptor beta chains below, sequenced in a study of a mutant IDH1 vaccine in newly diagnosed glioma. The protocol was immunoSEQ multiplex PCR, while the TCRdb copy is restricted to in-frame clones and leaves out a portion. The sample consists of over 45,000 clones, around 94% of them appearing once. The time point denotes: week 35, safety follow-up. Vaccination used 300 ug of mutant IDH1 20-mer peptide per dose, with topical imiquimod. Their cognate antigens are unknown. Sequenced here: PBMCs, sampled from a glioma patient whose treatment included an IDH1 peptide vaccine. These receptors came from a man aged 45-65 years with glioma.

This clone was counted once. The V and J genes are TRBV30 and TRBJ2-5; 10 bases are a match to TRBD2. The ends lost 0 bases at V and 6 bases at J; junction bases unmatched: 16. CDR3 length equals 18 residues. CDR1 GTSNPN and CDR2 SVGIG come from the germline V gene (reference sequence). CDR3 DNA sequence: TGTGCCTGGAGTGTTTTTATTGTGGGACTAGCGAACGGAAAGACCCAGTACTTC. Amino acids: CAWSVFIVGLANGKTQYF. Complete variable domain (other parts from reference TRBV30 and TRBJ2-5): SQTIHQWPATLVQPVGSPLSLECTVEGTSNPNLYWYRQAAGRGLQLLFYSVGIGQISSEVPQNLSASRPQDRQFILSSKKLLLSDSGFYLCAWSVFIVGLANGKTQYFGPGTRLLVL.

The rearrangement links TRBV9 to TRBJ2-7; 8 bases align to TRBD1. Germline lookup yields CDR1 SGDLS and CDR2 YYNGEE. The CDR3 spans 13 residues. Trimming removed 4 bases from V and 4 bases from J; junction bases left unmatched: 4. Here the CDR3 reads CASSKGQGYEQYF. The CDR3 DNA reads TGTGCCAGCAGCAAAGGACAGGGATACGAGCAGTACTTC.

This clone appeared a single time. V is TRBV27 and J is TRBJ2-7, with D possibly TRBD2 on 5 matching bases. V gave up 5 bases and J gave up 5 bases, with 10 bases separating them. CDR3 size: 12 residues. Germline lookup yields CDR1 MNHEY and CDR2 SMNVEV (reference sequence). The CDR3 DNA is TGTGCCAGCAGTAGCGGTCGCGACGAGCAGTACTTC. As protein: CASSSGRDEQYF.

The V gene is TRBV30, the J gene TRBJ1-4, with 9 nucleotides matching TRBD1. Per the germline V gene, CDR1 is GTSNPN and CDR2 is SVGIG (reference sequence). Germline trimming cut 2 bases from V and 2 bases from J; bases unmatched to any gene: 3. The CDR3 spans 15 residues. CDR3 sequence: CAWSRGQGTNEKLFF. The CDR3 DNA reads as TGTGCCTGGAGTAGGGGACAGGGTACTAATGAAAAACTGTTTTTT.

The V gene is TRBV6-5, the J gene TRBJ1-5, with 10 bases fitting TRBD1. The CDR3 is made up of 14 amino acids. V lost 6 bases, J lost 4 bases, and 3 bases stayed unmatched. Per the germline V gene, CDR1 is MNHEY and CDR2 is SVGAGI. This chain's CDR3 is CASRPGQGNQPQHF. Written as DNA, the CDR3 is TGTGCCAGCAGACCGGGACAGGGGAATCAGCCCCAGCATTTT.

The chain uses TRBV29-1 and TRBJ2-7; D is unclear. CDR3 length: 13 residues. Germline V gene sequence: CDR1 SQVTM, CDR2 ANQGSEA. The V gene lost 0 bases and the J gene lost 0 bases, with 6 bases spanning the gap. The CDR3 DNA is TGCAGCGTTGAAGACACTTTCTCCTACGAGCAGTACTTC. It yields the protein CSVEDTFSYEQYF.

The chain joins TRBV15 to TRBJ2-2, with unresolved D. Germline CDR1 LNHNV, CDR2 YYDKDF (reference sequence). This CDR3 has 13 amino acids. Deletions cut 2 bases from V and 8 bases from J, with 9 bases between. CDR3 sequence (DNA): TGTGCCACCAGCAGACGAGCCCAGGGGGAGCTGTTTTTT. It translates to CATSRRAQGELFF.

The chain employs TRBV7-9 and TRBJ2-7; possibly TRBD1 or TRBD2 for D (5 bases each). V lost 5 bases to trimming and J lost 2 bases, with 16 bases between them. Germline CDR1 is SEHNR and CDR2 is FQNEAQ (reference sequence). This CDR3 contains 15 residues. CDR3 region: CASSPRDRIAYEQYF. The CDR3 DNA is TGTGCCAGCAGCCCTAGGGACCGAATCGCCTACGAGCAGTACTTC.

V gene TRBV7-9 combines with J gene TRBJ2-7; TRBD1 matches 7 bases. The CDR3 totals 17 residues. The V gene's germline CDR1 is SEHNR and CDR2 FQNEAQ (reference sequence). The junction had 17 bases not matched to a gene; V was cut back by 2 bases and J by 7 bases. The CDR3 nucleotides read TGTGCCAGCAGCTTAAGTGGCCGTAAGGGGGCGCTGGGGGAGCAGTACTTC. Translated: CASSLSGRKGALGEQYF.

This chain joins TRBV4-1 and TRBJ1-2; TRBD1 is a possible D gene (6 bases). Germline V gene lookup returns CDR1 MGHRA and CDR2 YSYEKL. Deletions cut 3 bases from V and 12 bases from J, with 11 bases between. The CDR3 totals 11 residues. The CDR3 reads CASSQKGGDTF. CDR3 coding DNA: TGCGCCAGCAGCCAGAAGGGGGGGGACACCTTC.

The sample holds one count of this clone. V is TRBV10-3 and J is TRBJ2-3, with D unresolved. CDR3 length: 13 amino acids. CDR1 is ENHRY, CDR2 SYGVKD, per germline. The V gene lost 6 bases and the J gene lost 0 bases, with 7 bases spanning the gap. CDR3 region: CAIRAESTDTQYF. DNA for the CDR3: TGTGCCATCAGGGCAGAGAGCACAGATACGCAGTATTTT.

The chain carries TRBV11-1 and TRBJ1-1, with D possibly matching TRBD1 (5 bases). The V gene lost 2 bases and the J gene lost 1 base, with 11 bases spanning the gap. The CDR3 sequence is 15 residues long. Germline CDR1 SGHAT, CDR2 FQDESV (reference sequence). The CDR3 bases are TGTGCCAGCAGCTTATATCCGGGGACGAACACTGAAGCTTTCTTT. It is translated as CASSLYPGTNTEAFF.

This chain links TRBV27 with TRBJ2-5; TRBD1 matches 7 bases. The DNA matches TRBJ2-7 better at its end, which makes the J call doubtful. The CDR3 runs to 13 residues. Germline V gene data show CDR1 as MNHEY and CDR2 as SMNVEV (reference sequence). CDR3 amino acids: CASSIGTAYEQYF. The CDR3 bases are TGTGCCAGCAGTATCGGGACAGCTTACGAGCAGTACTTC.

V gene TRBV6-1 combines with J gene TRBJ2-7; D perhaps matches TRBD1 (6 bases). The CDR3 loop spans 15 amino acids. Germline V gene lookup returns CDR1 MNHNS and CDR2 SASEGT. V lost 4 bases to trimming and J lost 4 bases, with 17 bases between them. In DNA form, the CDR3 reads TGTGCCAGCAGTGTCTTCCCCCGAGGGGGTTACGAGCAGTACTTC. This encodes CASSVFPRGGYEQYF.

The chain uses TRBV6-6 and TRBJ1-4; 7 positions match TRBD1. CDR1 is MNHNY, CDR2 SVGAGI, per germline (reference sequence). J gave up 3 bases and V 8 bases, and 6 bases lay outside the gene matches. The CDR3 spans 14 residues. The DNA of the CDR3 is TGTGCCAGCGGGGGGACAGTTTCTAATGAAAAACTGTTTTTT. Encoded protein: CASGGTVSNEKLFF.

The CDR3 DNA reads as TGCGCCAGCAGCTGGGACACCGGGGAGCTGTTTTTT. This gives the protein CASSWDTGELFF. This chain uses TRBV5-1 with TRBJ2-2, with no clear D. V was pared by 3 bases and J by 3 bases, with 3 bases between. This CDR3 comprises 12 residues. The germline V gene has CDR1 SGHRS and CDR2 YFSETQ.